The next 26 T cell receptor beta chains were all read from a single sample in a study of blood T cells in healthy people across ages. A sample-barcoded 5' primer and a J-beta primer mix were used in a second PCR of about 7 to 11 cycles. In TCRdb, the 5' RACE reads were re-called with MiXCR into one record per CDR3 protein. The repertoire includes approximately 1,700,000 distinct CDR3 sequences, about two fifths of them detected once, and roughly 24% sits in the top ten. The sample taken for sequencing was blood. The receptors derive from a human donor in good health.

This clonotype was counted a few times. The rearrangement links TRBV5-1 to TRBJ1-1; 8 nucleotides agree with TRBD1. The junction had 12 bases not matched to a gene; V was cut back by 7 bases and J by 4 bases. CDR3 length: 15 amino acids. The V gene's germline CDR1 is SGHRS and CDR2 YFSETQ. CDR3 loop: CASGSVTGGSTEAFF. CDR3 in DNA: TGCGCCAGCGGCTCGGTAACAGGGGGATCCACTGAAGCTTTCTTT.

The chain recombines TRBV5-5 with TRBJ2-4; 14 positions match TRBD2. Germline loops: CDR1 SGHKS, CDR2 YYEKEE (reference sequence). V shed 1 base and J 13 bases; nucleotides not matched to a gene: 13. The CDR3 has 17 residues. For the CDR3, the DNA is TGTGCCAGCAGCTTGCTGACTAGCGGGGGGGCTAACAATGAGCAGTACTTC. Amino acids: CASSLLTSGGANNEQYF.

V is TRBV12-3 or TRBV12-4 and J is TRBJ2-6; 10 bases match TRBD1. With V trimmed by 6 bases and J by 0 bases, 5 bases remained unmatched. This CDR3 region has 17 residues. CDR3 protein: CASRPGQGNSGANVLTF. Written as DNA, the CDR3 is TGTGCCAGCAGGCCGGGACAGGGGAACTCTGGGGCCAACGTCCTGACTTTC.

This clonotype was recorded a few times. The V gene is TRBV7-2, the J gene TRBJ2-7; 9 bases agree with TRBD2. The V segment lost 5 bases and the J segment 5 bases; nucleotides outside the gene matches: 4. This CDR3 region has 13 residues. Germline loops: CDR1 SGHTA, CDR2 FQGNSA. The CDR3 here is CASSRGLADEQYF. The CDR3 DNA reads as TGTGCCAGCAGCCGGGGACTAGCTGACGAGCAGTACTTC.

The genes are TRBV7-2 and TRBJ2-1, with 7 bases matching TRBD1. The trim removed 1 base at V and 10 bases at J, leaving 4 bases unmatched. Germline V CDR1 and CDR2: SGHTA, FQGNSA. The CDR3 extends over 13 amino acids. CDR3 coding DNA: TGTGCCAGCAGCTTAGAATTGGACAGGGAGCAGTTCTTC. It is translated as CASSLELDREQFF.

The genes are TRBV5-5 and TRBJ1-2, with TRBD1 matching 9 bases. The germline V gene has CDR1 SGHKS and CDR2 YYEKEE (reference sequence). The CDR3 totals 15 residues. The V gene end was trimmed by 1 base and the J gene end by 6 bases; junction bases not matched to a gene: 7. The CDR3 DNA follows: TGTGCCAGCAGCTTGTTGGGACAGGGTAGGAATGGCTACACCTTC. Amino acid sequence: CASSLLGQGRNGYTF.

This clonotype was counted many times. The chain couples TRBV29-1 to TRBJ2-7, with TRBD1 matching over 8 bases. The ends lost 6 bases at V and 0 bases at J; junction bases unmatched: 4. The CDR3 consists of 13 residues. Looked up from germline, CDR1 is SQVTM and CDR2 is ANQGSEA. The CDR3 region has the DNA TGCAGCGTGAGACAGGGGAGCTCCTACGAGCAGTACTTC. It specifies CSVRQGSSYEQYF.

This clonotype was seen more than once but under ten times. This rearrangement joins TRBV6-2 or TRBV6-3 to TRBJ2-2; D tentatively fits TRBD1 or TRBD2 (5 bases each). The V gene lost 4 bases and the J gene lost 1 base, with 13 bases spanning the gap. CDR3 length: 16 amino acids. Germline V gives CDR1 MNHEY, CDR2 SVGEGT. The CDR3 region is CASSSGTKLNTGELFF. CDR3 DNA sequence: TGTGCCAGCAGTTCTGGGACGAAACTGAACACCGGGGAGCTGTTTTTT.

V gene TRBV29-1 combines with J gene TRBJ2-3; D may be TRBD1 (6 bases). The V gene lost 3 bases and the J gene lost 4 bases, with 11 bases spanning the gap. Germline-derived CDR1 and CDR2 are SQVTM and ANQGSEA. The CDR3 contains 13 residues. CDR3 bases: TGCAGCGTTGAGAGTGGGGGCCCAGATACGCAGTATTTT. Protein: CSVESGGPDTQYF.

This chain connects TRBV3-1 to TRBJ1-2, with D perhaps TRBD1 (5 bases). The CDR3 has 12 amino acids. V was cut by 1 base and J by 9 bases, with 9 bases left in between. CDR1 is LGHDT, CDR2 YNNKEL, per germline (reference sequence). CDR3 DNA sequence: TGTGCCAGCAGCCAAGGGACAAGTCGCTACACCTTC. Its translation: CASSQGTSRYTF.

This clonotype was seen a handful of times. This rearrangement joins TRBV29-1 to TRBJ2-1, with 9 bases identical to TRBD1. Germline lookup yields CDR1 SQVTM and CDR2 ANQGSEA. Losses at the gene ends were 3 bases for V and 8 bases for J; bases not matched to a gene: 8. The CDR3 covers 14 residues. The CDR3 sequence: CSVDTDRGIYEQFF. The CDR3 DNA sequence: TGCAGCGTTGACACTGACAGGGGGATCTATGAGCAGTTCTTC.

This clonotype was counted between two and nine times. The chain combines TRBV29-1 with TRBJ2-1; 8 bases fit TRBD1. The V gene's germline CDR1 is SQVTM and CDR2 ANQGSEA. The CDR3 is 13 residues long. Trimming at V came to 1 base and at J to 8 bases, leaving 4 bases not matched to a gene. The DNA of the CDR3 is TGCAGCGTTGAAGGGACAGGGCGACATGAGCAGTTCTTC. Translated: CSVEGTGRHEQFF.

This clonotype was picked up many times. The chain employs TRBV29-1 and TRBJ1-2; D gene ambiguous. V was clipped by 2 bases and J by 1 base, with 5 bases between them. Germline lookup yields CDR1 SQVTM and CDR2 ANQGSEA. The CDR3 loop spans 12 amino acids. CDR3 protein: CSVESYNYGYTF. The CDR3 DNA follows: TGCAGCGTTGAAAGTTATAACTATGGCTACACCTTC.

This chain links TRBV15 with TRBJ2-1, with D uncertain. In germline, CDR1 is LNHNV, CDR2 YYDKDF (reference sequence). The CDR3 is 16 residues long. Between the trimmed V and J ends, which lost 0 bases and 9 bases, there was a span of 18 bases. CDR3 loop: CATSRDPDPLNGEQFF. CDR3 bases: TGTGCCACCAGCAGAGATCCCGACCCCCTTAATGGTGAGCAGTTCTTC.

This clonotype appeared a few times. This chain joins TRBV4-1 and TRBJ2-1, with D possibly matching TRBD2 (6 bases). From germline, CDR1 is MGHRA and CDR2 YSYEKL. CDR3 size: 16 residues. The V gene lost 4 bases and the J gene lost 5 bases, with 18 bases spanning the gap. CDR3 sequence (DNA): TGCGCCAGCAGCCGGACACCTAGCGTCTTGGACAATGAGCAGTTCTTC. Translating gives CASSRTPSVLDNEQFF.

This clonotype has a handful of counts. This sequence joins TRBV7-9 and TRBJ1-2, with a tentative D call TRBD1 (5 bases). Trimming removed 4 bases at V and 0 bases at J, with 15 bases between. Germline CDR1 and CDR2: SEHNR and FQNEAQ (reference sequence). The CDR3 totals 16 residues. CDR3 in DNA: TGTGCCAGCAGCTCTAGGTCCAGGGAATCTAACTATGGCTACACCTTC. It is translated as CASSSRSRESNYGYTF.

This clonotype was seen a few times. The V and J genes are TRBV3-1 and TRBJ2-6, with 7 bases aligning to TRBD1. CDR1 and CDR2 (germline): LGHDT, YNNKEL (reference sequence). Unmatched junction bases numbered 13, after V lost 4 bases and J lost 1 base. CDR3 size: 19 residues. The CDR3: CASSPHFGQGDSGANVLTF. The CDR3 region has the DNA TGTGCCAGCAGCCCCCATTTCGGGCAGGGGGATTCTGGGGCCAACGTCCTGACTTTC. The whole variable domain, remainder taken from reference TRBV3-1 and TRBJ2-6, is DTAVSQTPKYLVTQMGNDKSIKCEQNLGHDTMYWYKQDSKKFLKIMFSYNNKELIINETVPNRFSPKSPDKAHLNLHINSLELGDSAVYFCASSPHFGQGDSGANVLTFGAGSRLTVL.

V and J are TRBV3-1 and TRBJ1-2, with D maybe TRBD1 (6 bases). There are 16 residues in the CDR3. Germline V lookup: CDR1 LGHDT, CDR2 YNNKEL (reference sequence). Trimming took off 2 bases at V and 5 bases at J, with 18 bases between the two ends. The CDR3 DNA reads as TGTGCCAGCAGCCAATGGACAGAAGATTTTCGGTATGGCTACACCTTC. It yields the protein CASSQWTEDFRYGYTF.

The chain couples TRBV4-1 to TRBJ2-7; TRBD2 is a possible D gene (7 bases). The V and J ends lost 1 base and 1 base respectively, with 14 bases between them. Germline V lookup: CDR1 MGHRA, CDR2 YSYEKL. CDR3 length equals 16 residues. In DNA, the CDR3 is TGCGCCAGCAGCCAAGGACCGGGGGGCAGGTCCTACGAGCAGTACTTC. Encoded protein: CASSQGPGGRSYEQYF.

The genes are TRBV4-3 and TRBJ2-7, with D tentatively TRBD1 (6 bases). CDR1 and CDR2 (germline): LGHNA, YSLEER. This CDR3 comprises 17 residues. Trimming cost V 2 bases and J 2 bases, with 19 bases left between them. The CDR3 loop reads CASSQRGTGHSPYEQYF. The CDR3 DNA sequence: TGCGCCAGCAGCCAAAGGGGAACAGGGCATTCTCCCTACGAGCAGTACTTC.

The chain employs TRBV29-1 and TRBJ2-7, with 7 bases identical to TRBD1. The end of the DNA is better explained by TRBJ2-5, so the J call may be wrong. The germline V gene has CDR1 SQVTM and CDR2 ANQGSEA. The CDR3 totals 15 residues. The CDR3 here is CSVEDLRQGRETQYF. CDR3 bases: TGCAGCGTTGAAGATTTGCGACAGGGTAGGGAGACCCAGTACTTC.

The V call is TRBV29-1, the J call TRBJ2-1; perhaps TRBD2 as D (5 bases). The germline V gene encodes CDR1 SQVTM and CDR2 ANQGSEA. V shed 4 bases and J shed 6 bases, with 13 bases lying between them. CDR3 length: 13 residues. Here the CDR3 DNA reads TGCAGCGTTGGCCTAAGCGCGGGCAATGAGCAGTTCTTC. Translated: CSVGLSAGNEQFF.

V is TRBV6-1 and J is TRBJ2-3; no clear D gene. The CDR3 covers 14 residues. Germline CDR1 MNHNS, CDR2 SASEGT. V lost 6 bases and J 3 bases, leaving 13 bases between the germline ends. CDR3 region: CASSHLVRTDTQYF. The CDR3 nucleotides read TGTGCCAGCAGCCATCTCGTTCGGACAGATACGCAGTATTTT.

At least ten counts were recorded for this clonotype. J is TRBJ2-4 and V is TRBV29-1; 7 bases line up with TRBD1. The germline gives CDR1 SQVTM, CDR2 ANQGSEA. V shed 2 bases and J 6 bases; nucleotides not matched to a gene: 10. CDR3 size: 15 residues. CDR3: CSVEPSGTAGNIQYF. For the CDR3, the DNA is TGCAGCGTTGAACCATCCGGGACAGCCGGAAACATTCAGTACTTC.

The chain links TRBV7-6 to TRBJ1-4, with D unresolved. Looked up from germline, CDR1 is SGHVS and CDR2 is FNYEAQ. The CDR3 consists of 13 residues. V lost 1 base and J lost 7, with 7 bases in between. The CDR3 region has the DNA TGTGCCAGCAGCTTAGGCGTGGCTGAAAAACTGTTTTTT. This codes for CASSLGVAEKLFF. Looking up the rest from reference TRBV7-6 and TRBJ1-4 gives the full variable domain: GAGVSQSPRYKVTKRGQDVALRCDPISGHVSLYWYRQALGQGPEFLTYFNYEAQQDKSGLPNDRFSAERPEGSISTLTIQRTEQRDSAMYRCASSLGVAEKLFFGSGTQLSVL.

This clonotype was picked up one time. The V gene is TRBV20-1, the J gene TRBJ2-7, with 7 bases that match TRBD2. V lost 0 bases, J lost 2 bases, and 7 bases stayed unmatched. This CDR3 has 15 residues. Germline values: CDR1 DFQATT, CDR2 SNEGSKA (reference sequence). The CDR3 DNA follows: TGCAGTGCTAGAGATCTGGGACTAACTGCCTACGAGCAGTACTTC. Translation: CSARDLGLTAYEQYF.